This T cell receptor (beta chain) was retrieved from a study of blood T cell repertoires in COVID-19. Background on the study: Samples of COVID-19 (acute and convalescent) were obtained from the United States, Italy and Spain. T cells, B-cell-depleted T cells, or PBMCs supplied cDNA or gDNA.

Per the original methods: Reference gene primer amplification gave estimated nucleated cell counts. Assay used: immunoSEQ multiplex PCR; TCRdb lists only in-frame clones, some missing. D and trimming come from the DNA, and the V and J calls and clone size come from that table. The sample includes about 240,000 clones, around 86% of them seen just once. This CDR3 comprises 15 residues. Per germline, CDR1 SGHRS and CDR2 YFSETQ. After removal of 0 bases from V and 6 bases from J, the junction contained 7 bases not matched to a gene. The receptor's source is a woman in her seventies with active or convalescent COVID-19. What was sequenced was peripheral blood. The J gene is TRBJ1-1, the V gene TRBV5-1; 8 bases map to TRBD1. The CDR3 DNA is TGCGCCAGCAGCTTGGGGACAGGGTTTGACGCTGAAGCTTTCTTT. Its translation is CASSLGTGFDAEAFF.